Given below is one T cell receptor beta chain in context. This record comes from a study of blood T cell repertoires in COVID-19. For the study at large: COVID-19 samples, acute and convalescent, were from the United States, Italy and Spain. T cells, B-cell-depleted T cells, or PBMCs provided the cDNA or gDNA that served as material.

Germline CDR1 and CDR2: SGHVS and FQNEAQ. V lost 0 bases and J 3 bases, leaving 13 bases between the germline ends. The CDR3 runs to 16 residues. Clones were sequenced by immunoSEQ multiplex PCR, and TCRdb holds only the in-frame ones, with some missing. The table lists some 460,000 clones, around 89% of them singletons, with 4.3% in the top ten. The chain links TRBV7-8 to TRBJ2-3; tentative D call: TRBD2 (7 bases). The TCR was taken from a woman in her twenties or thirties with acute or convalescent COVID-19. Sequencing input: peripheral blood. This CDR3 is CASSLAGAGGTDTQYF. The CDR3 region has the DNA TGTGCCAGCAGCTTAGCGGGGGCCGGGGGGACAGATACGCAGTATTTT.